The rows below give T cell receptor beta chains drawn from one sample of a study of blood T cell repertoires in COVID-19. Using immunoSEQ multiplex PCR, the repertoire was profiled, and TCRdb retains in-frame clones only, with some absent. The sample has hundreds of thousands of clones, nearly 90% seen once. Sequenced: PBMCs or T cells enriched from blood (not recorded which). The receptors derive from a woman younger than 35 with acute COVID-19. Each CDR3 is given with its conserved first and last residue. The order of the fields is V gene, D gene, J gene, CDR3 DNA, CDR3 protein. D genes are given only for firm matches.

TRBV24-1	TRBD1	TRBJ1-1	TGTGCCACCAGTACCGGGACAGGGACGAGGGACACTGAAGCTTTCTTT	CATSTGTGTRDTEAFF
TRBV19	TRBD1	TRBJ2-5	TGTGCCAGTAGCAGAACTGGGACAGGCCAAGAGACCCAGTACTTC	CASSRTGTGQETQYF
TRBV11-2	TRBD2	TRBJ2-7	TGTGCCAGCAGCTTAGCCCTAGCGGGCGGTGAGCAGTACTTC	CASSLALAGGEQYF
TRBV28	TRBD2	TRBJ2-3	TGTGCCAGCAGTTGGTTCCTAGCGGGACCCGGGGCTCGCACAGATACGCAGTATTTT	CASSWFLAGPGARTDTQYF
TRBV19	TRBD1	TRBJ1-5	TGTGCCAGTAGTCCCGCGGACAGGGGGACAGGGGTAGCGTTTTTT	CASSPADRGTGVAFF
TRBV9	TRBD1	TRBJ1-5	TGTGCCAGCAGCGTCTCAGGACAGGCGGATCAGCCCCAGCATTTT	CASSVSGQADQPQHF
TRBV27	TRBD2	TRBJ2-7	TGTGCCAGCACCCCCGGACTAGCGGGAGATCCCTACGAGCAGTACTTC	CASTPGLAGDPYEQYF
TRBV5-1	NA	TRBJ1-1	TGCGCCAGCAAAGGACAGTTCTCAAGGGGCACTGAAGCTTTCTTT	CASKGQFSRGTEAFF
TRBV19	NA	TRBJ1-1	TGTGCCAGTAGTATAGGGGACTCCCCGAACACTGAAGCTTTCTTT	CASSIGDSPNTEAFF
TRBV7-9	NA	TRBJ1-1	TGTGCCAGCAGCTTAGGACCATTGCAGGTTGAAGCTTTCTTT	CASSLGPLQVEAFF